These 24 T cell receptor beta chains share one sample of origin, sequenced in a study of blood T cell repertoires in COVID-19. Measured with immunoSEQ multiplex PCR; TCRdb has only the in-frame clones, and not every one. The sample carries 210,000 or so clones, 80% to 85% recorded once. The sequenced sample was peripheral blood. Receptor source: a human donor in a cohort sampled during active COVID-19.

The CDR3 protein is CATYRSTERNEQFF. The CDR3 DNA reads TGTGCCACCTACAGGTCTACCGAACGTAATGAGCAGTTCTTC. The V gene is TRBV28, the J gene TRBJ2-1; possible D gene TRBD1, 5 bases. Trimming took off 10 bases at V and 7 bases at J, with 20 bases between the two ends. Looked up from germline, CDR1 is MDHEN and CDR2 is SYDVKM. The CDR3 totals 14 residues.

The gene calls are TRBV27 and TRBJ1-2, with TRBD1 matching over 8 bases. This CDR3 has 15 amino acids. CDR1 is MNHEY, CDR2 SMNVEV, per germline (reference sequence). V shed 2 bases and J 4 bases; nucleotides not matched to a gene: 6. The CDR3 DNA follows: TGTGCCAGCAGTTTAAGGCAGGGGGCTCTCTATGGCTACACCTTC. Translation: CASSLRQGALYGYTF.

This clone is a singleton in its sample. The chain combines TRBV5-1 with TRBJ2-7, with D possibly matching TRBD1 (5 bases). The CDR3 totals 14 residues. Per germline, CDR1 SGHRS and CDR2 YFSETQ. Trimming took 0 bases from V and 2 from J, leaving 9 bases between them. The DNA of the CDR3 is TGCGCCAGCAGCTTGGGTTCAGGGACCTACGAGCAGTACTTC. Translation: CASSLGSGTYEQYF.

The J gene is TRBJ2-7, the V gene TRBV7-2; possible D gene TRBD2, 6 bases. The CDR3 is made up of 14 amino acids. V was pared by 1 base and J by 6 bases, with 13 bases between. Germline V CDR1 and CDR2: SGHTA, FQGNSA. CDR3 loop: CASSLEATRGEQYF. The CDR3 DNA reads as TGTGCCAGCAGCTTAGAAGCGACTAGGGGCGAGCAGTACTTC.

V gene TRBV29-1 combines with J gene TRBJ2-3; the D is unclear. CDR1 is SQVTM, CDR2 ANQGSEA, per germline. CDR3 size: 14 residues. Deletions cut 4 bases from V and 0 bases from J, with 11 bases between. In DNA form, the CDR3 reads TGCAGCGTTGGGGCAAGCTCTAGCACAGATACGCAGTATTTT. Translated, it gives CSVGASSSTDTQYF.

V is TRBV5-1 and J is TRBJ2-3; 7 positions match TRBD2. V lost 0 bases and J lost 3; bases outside the gene matches: 4. Looked up from germline, CDR1 is SGHRS and CDR2 is YFSETQ. The CDR3 consists of 15 residues. The CDR3 DNA reads as TGCGCCAGCAGCTTGGAAGCGGGGTTAACAGATACGCAGTATTTT. Translated, it gives CASSLEAGLTDTQYF.

The chain combines TRBV29-1 with TRBJ2-1; D unclear. V lost 7 bases and J lost 0, with 13 bases in between. This CDR3 region has 14 residues. Germline CDR1 reads SQVTM; CDR2 reads ANQGSEA. The CDR3 spells CSATLRNSYNEQFF. CDR3 sequence (DNA): TGCAGCGCCACTCTAAGAAACTCCTACAATGAGCAGTTCTTC.

The chain is built from TRBV7-2 and TRBJ2-3; D is perhaps TRBD1 (5 bases). The CDR3 extends over 15 amino acids. Looked up from germline, CDR1 is SGHTA and CDR2 is FQGNSA. V lost 5 bases to trimming and J lost 0 bases, with 12 bases between them. For the CDR3, the DNA is TGTGCCAGCAGCGCAACAGGTACCAGCACAGATACGCAGTATTTT. It encodes CASSATGTSTDTQYF.

The chain couples TRBV28 to TRBJ1-4, with 12 bases aligning to TRBD1. The CDR3 is made up of 15 amino acids. Germline trimming cut 3 bases from V and 6 bases from J; bases unmatched to any gene: 2. Germline CDR1 MDHEN, CDR2 SYDVKM. CDR3 sequence: CASSFWDRGHEKLFF. The CDR3 bases are TGTGCCAGCAGTTTCTGGGACAGGGGGCATGAAAAACTGTTTTTT.

The chain carries TRBV11-2 and TRBJ2-1, with 13 bases lining up with TRBD2. Trimming took 3 bases from V and 7 from J; bases not matched to a gene: 6. The CDR3 has 16 amino acids. The germline V gene encodes CDR1 SGHAT and CDR2 FQNNGV. The CDR3 bases are TGTGCCAGCAGCTTTAGGGGGACTAGCGGGGTAAATGAGCAGTTCTTC. Protein product: CASSFRGTSGVNEQFF. Full variable domain (outside the CDR3, taken from reference TRBV11-2 and TRBJ2-1): EAGVAQSPRYKIIEKRQSVAFWCNPISGHATLYWYQQILGQGPKLLIQFQNNGVVDDSQLPKDRFSAERLKGVDSTLKIQPAKLEDSAVYLCASSFRGTSGVNEQFFGPGTRLTVL.

CDR3 amino acids: CASSPPGTANGYTF. The CDR3 nucleotides read TGTGCCAGCTCACCACCCGGGACAGCAAATGGCTACACCTTC. The rearrangement links TRBV18 to TRBJ1-2; 7 positions match TRBD1. This CDR3 spans 14 amino acids. V was clipped by 0 bases and J by 6 bases; unmatched bases: 4. Germline V gene lookup returns CDR1 KGHSH and CDR2 LQKENI.

J is TRBJ1-6 and V is TRBV5-3; TRBD1 is a possible D gene (5 bases). TRBV5-3 is reported as an ORF; its role is uncertain. This CDR3 contains 21 residues. Trimming stripped 3 bases from V and 0 bases from J, with 25 bases between. The CDR3 coding sequence is TGTGCCAGAAGCTGTCGGCAGGGTCCGGCCAGTGCCCTCTCCTATAATTCACCCCTCCACTTT. It encodes CARSCRQGPASALSYNSPLHF.

The chain couples TRBV11-1 to TRBJ2-5; 10 nucleotides line up with TRBD2. The CDR3 spans 16 residues. Per the germline V gene, CDR1 is SGHAT and CDR2 is FQDESV (reference sequence). J gave up 5 bases and V 2 bases, and 8 bases lay outside the gene matches. CDR3 coding DNA: TGTGCCAGCAGCTTATCCCTAGCGGGAGCACTTGAGACCCAGTACTTC. Protein product: CASSLSLAGALETQYF. Looking up the rest from reference TRBV11-1 and TRBJ2-5 gives the full variable domain: EAEVAQSPRYKITEKSQAVAFWCDPISGHATLYWYRQILGQGPELLVQFQDESVVDDSQLPKDRFSAERLKGVDSTLKIQPAELGDSAMYLCASSLSLAGALETQYFGPGTRLLVL.

This chain connects TRBV4-1 to TRBJ1-5; D gene ambiguous. The CDR3 runs 17 residues. Germline assignment: CDR1 MGHRA and CDR2 YSYEKL. Trimming took off 0 bases at V and 0 bases at J, with 12 bases between the two ends. The CDR3 sequence: CASSQEASDYSNQPQHF. DNA for the CDR3: TGCGCCAGCAGCCAAGAGGCCAGCGACTATAGCAATCAGCCCCAGCATTTT.

The chain has TRBV7-8 and TRBJ1-1, with 8 bases lining up with TRBD1. The trim removed 4 bases at V and 7 bases at J, leaving 11 bases unmatched. Per germline, CDR1 SGHVS and CDR2 FQNEAQ. The CDR3 covers 15 residues. CDR3 bases: TGTGCCAGCAGCTCCCAGGGGGCCTGGGGGGTTGAAGCTTTCTTT. Translating it yields CASSSQGAWGVEAFF.

This clone has a handful of counts. The V and J genes are TRBV2 and TRBJ2-2; 7 nucleotides match TRBD2. This CDR3 has 16 amino acids. Germline lookup yields CDR1 SNHLY and CDR2 FYNNEI. V shed 4 bases, J shed 3 bases, and the junction held 8 bases outside the gene matches. The CDR3 loop is CASSGPGGAYTGELFF. The CDR3 nucleotides read TGTGCCAGCAGTGGTCCGGGAGGAGCGTACACCGGGGAGCTGTTTTTT.

The V and J genes are TRBV2 and TRBJ1-4; D unclear. The CDR3 length is 12 residues. Germline-derived CDR1 and CDR2 are SNHLY and FYNNEI. Trimming took off 8 bases at V and 1 base at J, with 5 bases between the two ends. The CDR3 sequence is CASSQTNEKLFF. The CDR3 coding sequence is TGTGCCAGCTCACAAACTAATGAAAAACTGTTTTTT.

The rearrangement joins TRBV6-4 to TRBJ2-7; 7 bases are a match to TRBD2. Germline-derived CDR1 and CDR2 are MRHNA and SNTAGT. The CDR3 is 13 residues long. J was trimmed by 7 bases and V by 6 bases; bases with no gene match: 9. The CDR3 DNA sequence: TGTGCCAGCAGCCGGGACTACCTCGGTGAGCAGTACTTC. Its protein product is CASSRDYLGEQYF.

This rearrangement joins TRBV7-9 to TRBJ2-1, with D perhaps TRBD2 (5 bases). Germline CDR1 and CDR2: SEHNR and FQNEAQ (reference sequence). The CDR3 is made up of 14 amino acids. Trimming removed 3 bases from V and 8 bases from J, with 14 bases in between. CDR3 nucleotides: TGTGCCAGCAGCTTCTCCCGGGGTGCCGATGAGCAGTTCTTC. This translates into CASSFSRGADEQFF. The full variable domain, its missing parts supplied by reference TRBV7-9 and TRBJ2-1, is DTGVSQNPRHKITKRGQNVTFRCDPISEHNRLYWYRQTLGQGPEFLTYFQNEAQLEKSRLLSDRFSAERPKGSFSTLEIQRTEQGDSAMYLCASSFSRGADEQFFGPGTRLTVL.

With respect to this clone: At one end the junction does not follow the germline gene, possibly because of a read error. This chain connects TRBV29-1 to TRBJ2-1; TRBD1 is a possible D gene (5 bases). In germline, CDR1 is SQVTM, CDR2 ANQGSEA. The CDR3 consists of 13 residues. CDR3 protein: CGVEPGLSYEQFF. The CDR3 nucleotides read TGCGGCGTTGAACCAGGGTTGAGTTATGAGCAGTTCTTC.

The chain has TRBV3-1 (or the pseudogene TRBV3-2) and TRBJ1-2; tentatively, D is TRBD1 (6 bases). The CDR3 runs 12 residues. The germline V and J ends were trimmed by 5 bases and 7 bases, with 11 bases remaining between them. The V gene's germline CDR1 is LGHDT and CDR2 YNNKEL (reference sequence). DNA for the CDR3: TGTGCCAGCAGCACCTACAGGGTTGGCTACACCTTC. Its protein product is CASSTYRVGYTF.

The chain links TRBV7-7 to TRBJ2-1, with TRBD2 matching over 13 bases. V trimming: 5 bases; J trimming: 5 bases; junction bases outside the gene matches: 3. In germline, CDR1 is SSHAT, CDR2 FNYEAQ (reference sequence). This CDR3 is built from 15 residues. CDR3 DNA: TGTGCCAGCAGCCCGACTAGCGGGAGGAACAATGAGCAGTTCTTC. Its translation: CASSPTSGRNNEQFF.

This rearrangement joins TRBV5-5 to TRBJ2-2; TRBD2 matches at 8 bases. From germline, CDR1 is SGHKS and CDR2 YYEKEE (reference sequence). J lost 4 bases, V lost 2 bases, and 7 bases had no gene match. There are 16 residues in the CDR3. The CDR3 DNA reads as TGTGCCAGCAGCTTAACCCCCAGCGGGAGCACCGGGGAGCTGTTTTTT. This codes for CASSLTPSGSTGELFF.

The CDR3 is CASLGENPYSYNEQFF. Here the CDR3 DNA reads TGTGCCAGCCTAGGAGAGAACCCCTACTCCTACAATGAGCAGTTCTTC. The chain recombines TRBV28 with TRBJ2-1; D ambiguous. This CDR3 has 16 residues. V lost 8 bases and J lost 0, with 17 bases in between. CDR1 and CDR2 from the germline V gene are MDHEN and SYDVKM.